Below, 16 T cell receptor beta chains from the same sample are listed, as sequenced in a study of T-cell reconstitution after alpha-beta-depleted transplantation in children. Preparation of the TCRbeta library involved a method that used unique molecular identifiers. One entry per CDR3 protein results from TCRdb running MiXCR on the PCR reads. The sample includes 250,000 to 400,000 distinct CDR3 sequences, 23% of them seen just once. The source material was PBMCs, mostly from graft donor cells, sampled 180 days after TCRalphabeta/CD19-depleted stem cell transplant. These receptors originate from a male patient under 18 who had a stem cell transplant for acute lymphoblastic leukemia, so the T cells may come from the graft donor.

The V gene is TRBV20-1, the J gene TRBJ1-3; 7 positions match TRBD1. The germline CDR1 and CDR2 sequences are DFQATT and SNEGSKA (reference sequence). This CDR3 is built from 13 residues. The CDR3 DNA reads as TGCGCTGACAGGGCCCTCTCTGGAAACACCATATATTTT. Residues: CADRALSGNTIYF.

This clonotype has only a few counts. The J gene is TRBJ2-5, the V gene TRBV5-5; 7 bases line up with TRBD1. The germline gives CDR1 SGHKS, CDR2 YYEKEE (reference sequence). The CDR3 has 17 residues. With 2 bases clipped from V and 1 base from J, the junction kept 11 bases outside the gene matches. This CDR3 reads CASSFLTGITAQETQYF. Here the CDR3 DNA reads TGTGCCAGCAGCTTCTTGACAGGGATCACCGCCCAAGAGACCCAGTACTTC.

The CDR3, as DNA: TGCAGTGCTAGAGTGGCCAGAACCTACGAGCAGTACTTC. This translates into CSARVARTYEQYF. This sequence joins TRBV20-1 and TRBJ2-7, with D uncertain. CDR1 and CDR2 from the germline V gene are DFQATT and SNEGSKA (reference sequence). Trimming removed 1 base from V and 2 bases from J, with 9 bases in between. The CDR3 has 13 amino acids.

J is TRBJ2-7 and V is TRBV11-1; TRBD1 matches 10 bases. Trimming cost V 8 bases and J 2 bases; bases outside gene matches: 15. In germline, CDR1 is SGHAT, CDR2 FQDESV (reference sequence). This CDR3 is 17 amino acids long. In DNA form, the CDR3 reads TGTGCCAGCTTTGGATTTAAACCGGGACAGGGGACCTACGAGCAGTACTTC. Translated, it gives CASFGFKPGQGTYEQYF.

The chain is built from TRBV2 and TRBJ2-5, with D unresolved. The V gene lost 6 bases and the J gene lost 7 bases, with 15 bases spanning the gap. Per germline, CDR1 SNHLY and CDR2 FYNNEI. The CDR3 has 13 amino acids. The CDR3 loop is CASSPRNWGTQYF. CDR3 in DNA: TGTGCCAGCAGCCCGCGGAACTGGGGGACCCAGTACTTC. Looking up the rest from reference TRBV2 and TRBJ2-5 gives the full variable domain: EPEVTQTPSHQVTQMGQEVILRCVPISNHLYFYWYRQILGQKVEFLVSFYNNEISEKSEIFDDQFSVERPDGSNFTLKIRSTKLEDSAMYFCASSPRNWGTQYFGPGTRLLVL.

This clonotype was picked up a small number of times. Here the CDR3 DNA reads TGTGCCAGCAGTCCCACCCGTGCCTACGAGCAGTACTTC. This sequence encodes CASSPTRAYEQYF. The J gene is TRBJ2-7, the V gene TRBV12-3 or TRBV12-4, with D unresolved. This CDR3 region has 13 residues. Trimming took off 5 bases at V and 2 bases at J, with 10 bases between the two ends.

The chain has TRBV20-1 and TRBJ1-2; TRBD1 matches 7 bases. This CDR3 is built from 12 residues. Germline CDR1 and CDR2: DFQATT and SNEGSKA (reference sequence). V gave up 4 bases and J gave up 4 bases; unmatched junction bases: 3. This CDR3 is CSATGGFYGYTF. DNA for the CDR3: TGCAGTGCTACAGGGGGATTCTATGGCTACACCTTC.

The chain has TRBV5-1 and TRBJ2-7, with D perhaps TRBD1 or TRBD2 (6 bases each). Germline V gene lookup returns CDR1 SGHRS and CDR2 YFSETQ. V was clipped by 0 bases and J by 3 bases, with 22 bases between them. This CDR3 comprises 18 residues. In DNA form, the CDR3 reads TGCGCCAGCAGCTTGGACGCCAGTGGGGGCCTAGCGTTCTACGAGCAGTACTTC. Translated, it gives CASSLDASGGLAFYEQYF. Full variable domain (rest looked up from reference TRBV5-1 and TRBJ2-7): KAGVTQTPRYLIKTRGQQVTLSCSPISGHRSVSWYQQTPGQGLQFLFEYFSETQRNKGNFPGRFSGRQFSNSRSEMNVSTLELGDSALYLCASSLDASGGLAFYEQYFGPGTRLTVT.

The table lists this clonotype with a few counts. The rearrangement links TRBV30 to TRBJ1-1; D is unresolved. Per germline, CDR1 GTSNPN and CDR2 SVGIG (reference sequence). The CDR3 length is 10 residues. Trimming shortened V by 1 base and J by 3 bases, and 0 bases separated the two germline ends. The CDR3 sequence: CAWSDTEAFF. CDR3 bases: TGTGCCTGGAGTGACACTGAAGCTTTCTTT.

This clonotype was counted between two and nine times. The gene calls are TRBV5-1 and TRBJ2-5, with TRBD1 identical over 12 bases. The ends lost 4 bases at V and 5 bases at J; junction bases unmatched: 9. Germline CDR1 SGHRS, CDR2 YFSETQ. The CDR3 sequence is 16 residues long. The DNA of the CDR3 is TGCGCCAGCAGCAACCCGGGACAGGGGGCCTGGGAGACCCAGTACTTC. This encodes CASSNPGQGAWETQYF. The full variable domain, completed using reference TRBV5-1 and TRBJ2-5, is KAGVTQTPRYLIKTRGQQVTLSCSPISGHRSVSWYQQTPGQGLQFLFEYFSETQRNKGNFPGRFSGRQFSNSRSEMNVSTLELGDSALYLCASSNPGQGAWETQYFGPGTRLLVL.

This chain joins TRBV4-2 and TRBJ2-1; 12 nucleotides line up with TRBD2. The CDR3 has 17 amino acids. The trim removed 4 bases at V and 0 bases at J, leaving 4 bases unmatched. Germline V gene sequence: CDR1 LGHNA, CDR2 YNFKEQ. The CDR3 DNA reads TGTGCCAGCAGCCGCGGGACTAGCGGGCTCTCCTACAATGAGCAGTTCTTC. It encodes CASSRGTSGLSYNEQFF.

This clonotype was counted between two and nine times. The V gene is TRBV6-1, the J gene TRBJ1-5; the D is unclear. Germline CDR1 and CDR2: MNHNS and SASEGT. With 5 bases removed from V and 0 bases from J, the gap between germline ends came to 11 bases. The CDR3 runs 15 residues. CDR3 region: CASSPWTLSNQPQHF. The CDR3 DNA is TGTGCCAGCAGTCCATGGACCCTTAGCAATCAGCCCCAGCATTTT.

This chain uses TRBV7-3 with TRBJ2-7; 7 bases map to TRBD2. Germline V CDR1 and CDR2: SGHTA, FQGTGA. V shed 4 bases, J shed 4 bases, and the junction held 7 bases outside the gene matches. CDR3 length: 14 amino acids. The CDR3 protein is CASSSGGLGYEQYF. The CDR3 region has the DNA TGTGCCAGCAGCTCGGGGGGACTTGGGTACGAGCAGTACTTC.

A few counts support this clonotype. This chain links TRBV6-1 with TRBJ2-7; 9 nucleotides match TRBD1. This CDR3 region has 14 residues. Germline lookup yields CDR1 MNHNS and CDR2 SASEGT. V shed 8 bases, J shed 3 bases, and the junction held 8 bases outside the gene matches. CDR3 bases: TGTGCCAGCTTTCCCGGGACAGGGCTCTACGAGCAGTACTTC. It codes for CASFPGTGLYEQYF.

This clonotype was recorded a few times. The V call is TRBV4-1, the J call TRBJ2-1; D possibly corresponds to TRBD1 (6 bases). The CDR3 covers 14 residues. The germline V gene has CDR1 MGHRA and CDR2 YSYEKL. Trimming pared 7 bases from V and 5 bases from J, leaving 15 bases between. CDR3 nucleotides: TGCGCCAGCATGGGGACACAAATTCACAATGAGCAGTTCTTC. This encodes CASMGTQIHNEQFF.

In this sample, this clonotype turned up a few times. CDR3 coding DNA: TGTGCCAGCACCAACGGAGTGGGAGCCTATAGCAATCAGCCCCAGCATTTT. It yields the protein CASTNGVGAYSNQPQHF. The chain carries TRBV4-2 and TRBJ1-5; D call uncertain. Germline V gene sequence: CDR1 LGHNA, CDR2 YNFKEQ. V was pared by 7 bases and J by 0 bases, with 19 bases between. This CDR3 contains 17 residues.